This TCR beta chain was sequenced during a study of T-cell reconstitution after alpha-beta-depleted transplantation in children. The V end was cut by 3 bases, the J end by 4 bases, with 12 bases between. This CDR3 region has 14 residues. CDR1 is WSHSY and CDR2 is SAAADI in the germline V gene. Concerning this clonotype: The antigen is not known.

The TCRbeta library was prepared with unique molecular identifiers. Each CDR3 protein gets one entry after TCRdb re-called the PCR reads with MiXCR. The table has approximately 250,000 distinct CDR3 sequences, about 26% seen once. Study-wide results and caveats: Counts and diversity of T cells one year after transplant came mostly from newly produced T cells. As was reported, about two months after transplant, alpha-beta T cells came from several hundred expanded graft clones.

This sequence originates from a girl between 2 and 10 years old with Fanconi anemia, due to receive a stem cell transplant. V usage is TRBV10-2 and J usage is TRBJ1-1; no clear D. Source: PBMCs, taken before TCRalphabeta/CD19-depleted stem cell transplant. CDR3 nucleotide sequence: TGCGCCAGCAGTGACTACAAGCTAGGCACTGAAGCTTTCTTT. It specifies CASSDYKLGTEAFF.